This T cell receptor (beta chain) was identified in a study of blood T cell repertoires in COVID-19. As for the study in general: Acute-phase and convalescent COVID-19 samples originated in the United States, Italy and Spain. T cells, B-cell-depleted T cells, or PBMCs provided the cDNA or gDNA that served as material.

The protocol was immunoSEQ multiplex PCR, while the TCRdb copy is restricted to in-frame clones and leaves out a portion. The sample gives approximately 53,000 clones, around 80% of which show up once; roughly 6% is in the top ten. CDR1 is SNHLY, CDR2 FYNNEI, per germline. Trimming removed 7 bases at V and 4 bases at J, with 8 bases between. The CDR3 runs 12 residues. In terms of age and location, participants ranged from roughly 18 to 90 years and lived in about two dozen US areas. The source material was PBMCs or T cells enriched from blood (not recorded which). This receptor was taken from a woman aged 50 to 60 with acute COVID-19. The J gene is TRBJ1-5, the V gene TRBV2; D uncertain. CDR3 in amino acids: CASTEGNQPQHF. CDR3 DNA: TGTGCCAGCACCGAGGGAAATCAGCCCCAGCATTTT.